The 8 T cell receptor beta chains in this list originate from one sample, sequenced in a study of CD8 T cells in ankylosing spondylitis. TCRdb itself ran the 5' RACE reads through MiXCR, one entry per CDR3 protein. Counted here are roughly 130,000 distinct CDR3 sequences, roughly 8.4% occurring once; the ten biggest clones make up roughly 8%. The sample was synovial fluid, either unsorted or a sorted T cell fraction (not recorded which). These receptors were taken from a male donor with ankylosing spondylitis.

This clonotype was seen ten or more times. This chain joins TRBV11-2 and TRBJ1-1; the D gene is possibly TRBD1 (6 bases). CDR1 SGHAT and CDR2 FQNNGV come from the germline V gene. V was clipped by 2 bases and J by 0 bases, with 7 bases between them. This CDR3 comprises 14 residues. CDR3 protein: CASSLQGMNTEAFF. The CDR3 nucleotides read TGTGCCAGCAGCTTACAGGGGATGAACACTGAAGCTTTCTTT.

This clonotype came up many times. This rearrangement joins TRBV24-1 to TRBJ1-1; 8 bases are a match to TRBD1. The germline gives CDR1 KGHDR, CDR2 SFDVKD. This CDR3 region has 11 residues. Germline trimming cut 9 bases from V and 5 bases from J; bases unmatched to any gene: 1. The CDR3 coding sequence is TGTGCCACCGGGACAGGAACTGAAGCTTTCTTT. The encoded protein is CATGTGTEAFF.

The chain carries TRBV20-1 and TRBJ2-2; tentative D call: TRBD1 (7 bases). The CDR3 covers 14 residues. The V and J ends lost 3 bases and 5 bases respectively, with 13 bases between them. CDR1 and CDR2 (germline): DFQATT, SNEGSKA (reference sequence). CDR3 region: CSARLRGVTGELFF. CDR3 in DNA: TGCAGTGCTAGGCTCAGGGGGGTTACCGGGGAGCTGTTTTTT.

In regard to this clonotype: A read error is possible here, since a much larger clone lies one base away. The chain has TRBV7-9 and TRBJ1-6, with 9 bases lining up with TRBD1. After removal of 5 bases from V and 13 bases from J, the junction contained 9 bases not matched to a gene. The CDR3 is 14 residues long. Per germline, CDR1 SEHNR and CDR2 FQNEAQ (reference sequence). CDR3 residues: CASSVGTGIAPLHF. Written as DNA, the CDR3 is TGTGCCAGCAGCGTCGGGACAGGGATTGCTCCCCTCCACTTT.

This clonotype was recorded many times. The chain is built from TRBV9 and TRBJ2-5; D possibly matches TRBD1 or TRBD2 (5 bases each). The V gene lost 0 bases and the J gene lost 5 bases, with 11 bases spanning the gap. The CDR3 is 14 residues long. Germline values: CDR1 SGDLS, CDR2 YYNGEE. CDR3 protein: CASSVGGVRETQYF. The CDR3, as DNA: TGTGCCAGCAGCGTAGGAGGGGTGCGGGAGACCCAGTACTTC.

This clonotype was detected only a few times. The V call is TRBV29-1, the J call TRBJ2-5; 7 nucleotides match TRBD2. Germline CDR1 is SQVTM and CDR2 is ANQGSEA. The CDR3 is 12 amino acids. Trimming took 8 bases from V and 4 from J; bases not matched to a gene: 7. This CDR3 reads CSTTSVGETQYF. The CDR3 bases are TGCAGCACTACTAGCGTCGGAGAGACCCAGTACTTC.

This clonotype was seen only a few times. V is TRBV5-1 and J is TRBJ1-1, with 7 bases identical to TRBD1. The V gene's germline CDR1 is SGHRS and CDR2 YFSETQ. The trim removed 4 bases at V and 1 base at J, leaving 4 bases unmatched. The CDR3 spans 14 residues. The DNA of the CDR3 is TGCGCCAGCAGCCCCCACAGGGGGAACACTGAAGCTTTCTTT. Its protein product is CASSPHRGNTEAFF.

This clonotype appeared a few times. The chain links TRBV5-1 to TRBJ1-3; D is possibly TRBD1 (5 bases). Trimming pared 3 bases from V and 3 bases from J, leaving 16 bases between. In germline, CDR1 is SGHRS, CDR2 YFSETQ. This CDR3 comprises 16 residues. This CDR3 reads CASSSSPGGNGNTIYF. In DNA form, the CDR3 reads TGCGCCAGCAGCTCTAGCCCGGGGGGAAATGGAAACACCATATATTTT.